The entry below describes one TCR beta chain. In the authors' methods: Amplified reference gene primers provided the basis for estimating nucleated cell counts. Using immunoSEQ multiplex PCR, the repertoire was profiled, and TCRdb retains in-frame clones only, with some absent. V and J calls and clone size are as listed in that table; D and trimming were resolved from the DNA. The sample has around 130,000 clones, about 80% seen once. Trimming took off 4 bases at V and 3 bases at J, with 12 bases between the two ends. The CDR3 totals 14 residues. CDR1 and CDR2 (germline): LGHDT, YNNKEL (reference sequence). These data belong to a study of blood T cell repertoires in COVID-19. Study summary: Sites across the United States, Italy and Spain contributed samples from acute and convalescent COVID-19. Nucleic acid was either cDNA or gDNA, and it came from T cells, B-cell-depleted T cells, or PBMCs.

This clonotype was obtained from a man in his fifties with acute or convalescent COVID-19. V gene TRBV3-1 (or the pseudogene TRBV3-2) combines with J gene TRBJ2-5; D is perhaps TRBD1 (5 bases). Specimen: peripheral blood. CDR3 bases: TGTGCCAGCAGCCCCCCTGGCAGGGAAGAGACCCAGTACTTC. Protein sequence: CASSPPGREETQYF.